Shown below are 32 T cell receptor beta chains from a single sample sequenced in a study of tumor-infiltrating lymphocytes in primary liver carcinoma (dated by TCRdb to 2016 to 2017). Blood RNA was extracted from unsorted whole blood using TRIzol reagent, and germline DNA was obtained with the DNeasy Blood & Tissue kit. The run used an Illumina HiSeq 2500. Using a constant-region primer and ProtoScript II reverse transcriptase, TCRbeta-specific cDNA was reverse-transcribed from around 500 ng total RNA. Construction of the TCRbeta libraries relied on three nested rounds of multiplex PCR, following a slightly modified ARM-PCR procedure. Multiplex TRBV1-TRBV30 forward primers and a Cbeta reverse primer were used in the first two PCR rounds, each of which was run for around 9 cycles. TCRdb reprocessing: public reads trimmed at Q25 with fastp, clones called with MiXCR, in-frame beta chains kept. Every CDR3 protein is listed once, alongside the most common genes and DNA of its rows. Across this sample there are just over 300,000 distinct CDR3 sequences, with 50% to 60% seen only once. 15% to 20% of the sample belongs to the ten largest clones.

Sequencing was performed on peripheral blood. The receptors originated from a woman in her 30s with primary liver carcinoma and hepatitis B virus infection.

The sample holds a few counts of this clonotype. The chain combines TRBV5-4 with TRBJ2-2; 8 bases match TRBD2. CDR3 length equals 15 residues. Germline assignment: CDR1 SGHNT and CDR2 YYREEE (reference sequence). Trimming at V came to 5 bases and at J to 3 bases, leaving 6 bases not matched to a gene. CDR3 loop: CASSRGGSDTGELFF. In DNA, the CDR3 is TGTGCCAGCAGTCGGGGGGGGTCGGACACCGGGGAGCTGTTTTTT.

The chain has TRBV6-6 and TRBJ2-2; a weak D match, TRBD2 (5 bases). This CDR3 region has 14 residues. The V and J ends lost 7 bases and 4 bases respectively, with 13 bases between them. Germline-derived CDR1 and CDR2 are MNHNY and SVGAGI (reference sequence). The CDR3 sequence is CASIPTRATGELFF. The CDR3 nucleotides read TGTGCCAGCATCCCAACTAGAGCCACCGGGGAGCTGTTTTTT.

The chain joins TRBV29-1 to TRBJ2-7; 12 positions agree with TRBD2. V shed 4 bases, J shed 3 bases, and the junction held 4 bases outside the gene matches. This CDR3 region has 14 residues. Germline V CDR1 and CDR2: SQVTM, ANQGSEA. The CDR3 region has the DNA TGCAGCGTTGCGGGACTAGCGGGCTTCTACGAGCAGTACTTC. Its protein product is CSVAGLAGFYEQYF.

This clonotype came up many times. The V call is TRBV11-2, the J call TRBJ2-5; D is unclear. V was shortened by 5 bases and J by 5 bases, with 18 bases between the two germline ends. The CDR3 covers 15 residues. Germline CDR1 is SGHAT and CDR2 is FQNNGV. DNA of the CDR3: TGTGCCAGCAGCCCTCTTTTTGGTAGCCGCGAGACCCAGTACTTC. It codes for CASSPLFGSRETQYF.

V usage is TRBV12-3 or TRBV12-4 and J usage is TRBJ2-1; D might be TRBD1 (7 bases). The CDR3 has 14 amino acids. Trimming took 3 bases from V and 7 from J, leaving 13 bases between them. The DNA of the CDR3 is TGTGCCAGCAGTTTCAGGGGGGTGGTGAATGAGCAGTTCTTC. It yields the protein CASSFRGVVNEQFF.

The J gene is TRBJ2-5, the V gene TRBV5-6, with 9 bases that match TRBD2. Losses at the gene ends were 4 bases for V and 6 bases for J; bases not matched to a gene: 10. This CDR3 spans 15 amino acids. The germline V gene has CDR1 SGHDT and CDR2 YYEEEE. The CDR3 reads CASSGIAGAGKTQYF. CDR3 in DNA: TGTGCCAGCAGCGGTATAGCGGGAGCCGGGAAGACCCAGTACTTC.

CDR3 nucleotide sequence: TGTGCCAGCAGTTACTCCTTGACTAGCCCTCCCTACGAGCAGTACTTC. It translates to CASSYSLTSPPYEQYF. The chain recombines TRBV6-5 with TRBJ2-7; 7 positions agree with TRBD2. In germline, CDR1 is MNHEY, CDR2 SVGAGI. The CDR3 sequence is 16 residues long. After removal of 0 bases from V and 2 bases from J, the junction contained 7 bases not matched to a gene.

This clonotype was seen many times. J is TRBJ1-1 and V is TRBV11-2; 7 bases line up with TRBD1. Germline loops: CDR1 SGHAT, CDR2 FQNNGV. After removal of 5 bases from V and 2 bases from J, the junction contained 8 bases not matched to a gene. This CDR3 has 15 residues. CDR3 residues: CASSISGQVNTEAFF. Here the CDR3 DNA reads TGTGCCAGCAGCATAAGCGGACAGGTTAACACTGAAGCTTTCTTT.

In the case of this clonotype: A single base separates this from a much larger clone, so it may be a read error. This chain links TRBV29-1 with TRBJ2-1, with 8 bases lining up with TRBD2. V lost 4 bases to trimming and J lost 9 bases; unmatched junction nucleotides: 11. Germline values: CDR1 SQVTM, CDR2 ANQGSEA. CDR3 length: 14 residues. The DNA for the CDR3 is TGCAGCGTTGCCGGGACTAGGATTAACATTGAGCAGTTCTTC. Encoded protein: CSVAGTRINIEQFF.

Notes on this clonotype: One end of the junction varies from germline; a read error may be responsible. The chain links TRBV11-2 to TRBJ2-7; TRBD1 or TRBD2 may be the D gene (5 bases each). This CDR3 contains 14 residues. Germline V lookup: CDR1 SGHAT, CDR2 FQNNGV. CDR3 coding DNA: TGTGCCAGCAGCTTCCGGGACGGCTCCTGCGAGCAGTACTTC. This sequence encodes CASSFRDGSCEQYF.

On this clonotype itself: An end of the junction differs from the germline gene, which may be a read error. The chain combines TRBV14 with TRBJ2-7; 8 positions match TRBD2. CDR3 length: 15 amino acids. From germline, CDR1 is SGHDN and CDR2 FVKESK. CDR3: CARSQAPGLGFEQYF. The CDR3 DNA reads as TGTGCCAGGAGCCAAGCCCCGGGACTAGGTTTCGAGCAGTACTTC. The entire variable domain, with the rest obtained from reference TRBV14 and TRBJ2-7, is as follows: EAGVTQFPSHSVIEKGQTVTLRCDPISGHDNLYWYRRVMGKEIKFLLHFVKESKQDESGMPNNRFLAERTGGTYSTLKVQPAELEDSGVYFCARSQAPGLGFEQYFGPGTRLTVT.

The rearrangement uses TRBV7-9 and TRBJ2-3; 10 bases match TRBD2. The J segment lost 6 bases and the V segment lost 5 bases, leaving 14 bases of the junction unmatched. This CDR3 has 17 amino acids. The V gene's germline CDR1 is SEHNR and CDR2 FQNEAQ (reference sequence). The CDR3 spells CASSASMGLARSDTQYF. CDR3 in DNA: TGTGCCAGCAGCGCTAGCATGGGACTAGCGCGATCGGATACGCAGTATTTT.

Remarks on this clonotype: The CDR3 ends on some other residue instead of the conserved phenylalanine or tryptophan, so this is likely a read error. This chain connects TRBV29-1 to TRBJ1-2, with D possibly matching TRBD1 (6 bases). The CDR3 length is 13 residues. Per germline, CDR1 SQVTM and CDR2 ANQGSEA. As DNA, the CDR3 is TGCAGCGCCGCCGTGGGGGCCAACTACGGCTACACCCTC. The encoded protein is CSAAVGANYGYTL.

For this clonotype: A much larger clone differs from this one at a single base, so this may be a read error. J is TRBJ2-3 and V is TRBV10-3; 7 bases line up with TRBD2. The CDR3 is 15 amino acids. In germline, CDR1 is ENHRY, CDR2 SYGVKD. As DNA, the CDR3 is TGTGTCATCAGACCTCTAGCGGCTAGCACAGATACGCAGTATTTT. Its protein is CVIRPLAASTDTQYF.

The genes are TRBV11-2 and TRBJ2-1, with 13 bases matching TRBD2. This CDR3 comprises 16 residues. The germline CDR1 and CDR2 sequences are SGHAT and FQNNGV. The CDR3 coding sequence is TGTGTCAACAGCTTAGATGGGGGACTAGCGGGGCATGAGCAGTTCTTC. This gives the protein CVNSLDGGLAGHEQFF.

This clonotype was seen only a few times. This clone may be a read error of a much larger clone one base away. The CDR3 loop is CSVVWELSTEAFF. CDR3 DNA: TGCAGCGTTGTCTGGGAATTGAGCACTGAAGCTTTCTTT. The chain links TRBV29-1 to TRBJ1-1; D gene unclear. V gave up 4 bases and J gave up 4 bases, with 13 bases separating them. Germline-derived CDR1 and CDR2 are SQVTM and ANQGSEA. The CDR3 extends over 13 amino acids.

The genes are TRBV6-5 and TRBJ1-2; the D gene is possibly TRBD1 (5 bases). Germline V gene sequence: CDR1 MNHEY, CDR2 SVGAGI. The CDR3 is 15 residues long. V was clipped by 8 bases and J by 4 bases, with 20 bases between them. The chain's CDR3 is CASGFGAATGYGYTF. The CDR3 coding sequence is TGTGCCAGCGGATTCGGGGCAGCCACTGGCTATGGCTACACCTTC.

Only a few counts were recorded for this clonotype. This CDR3 reads CASSPGGTDTQYF. CDR3 coding DNA: TGTGCCAGCAGCCCCGGAGGAACAGATACGCAGTATTTT. This chain joins TRBV7-8 and TRBJ2-3; perhaps TRBD2 as D (5 bases). V lost 5 bases and J lost 3, with 9 bases in between. The CDR3 consists of 13 residues. The germline CDR1 and CDR2 sequences are SGHVS and FQNEAQ.

The chain uses TRBV10-3 and TRBJ2-3, with 11 bases aligning to TRBD2. From germline, CDR1 is ENHRY and CDR2 SYGVKD. The CDR3 runs 17 residues. V shed 6 bases, J shed 2 bases, and the junction held 10 bases outside the gene matches. In DNA form, the CDR3 reads TGTGCCATCAGAATACCAACGACTAGCGGGACCACAGATACGCAGTATTTT. Translation gives CAIRIPTTSGTTDTQYF.

In regard to this clonotype: A junction boundary mismatches the germline segment, possibly from a read error. The chain joins TRBV4-3 to TRBJ2-1; D gene unclear. This CDR3 comprises 16 residues. Germline V gene data show CDR1 as LGHNA and CDR2 as YSLEER. CDR3 nucleotide sequence: TGTGCCAGCAGCCAAGATTCGACTGGGACCTACAATGAGCAGTTCTTC. It codes for CASSQDSTGTYNEQFF.

This clonotype was found a few times. The gene calls are TRBV28 and TRBJ2-4, with D possibly TRBD1 on 6 matching bases. Germline-derived CDR1 and CDR2 are MDHEN and SYDVKM. Trimming shortened V by 4 bases and J by 6 bases, and 16 bases separated the two germline ends. There are 15 residues in the CDR3. The CDR3 DNA is TGTGCCAGCAGTTCGTACAGGGTCCCAAGAAACATTCAGTACTTC. This translates into CASSSYRVPRNIQYF.

With regard to this clonotype: It is likely a read error, because the conserved phenylalanine at the end of the CDR3 is missing. The chain employs TRBV29-1 and TRBJ2-7, with D perhaps being TRBD1 or TRBD2 (6 bases each). Germline V gives CDR1 SQVTM, CDR2 ANQGSEA. The CDR3 is 14 amino acids. Between the trimmed V and J ends, which lost 4 bases and 2 bases, there was a span of 15 bases. CDR3 bases: TGCAGCGTTGTTGAAAGGGGGGATCCCTACGAGCAGTACTTA. Amino acids: CSVVERGDPYEQYL.

This chain uses TRBV7-8 with TRBJ2-2; perhaps D is TRBD1 or TRBD2 (5 bases each). The germline V gene has CDR1 SGHVS and CDR2 FQNEAQ. The CDR3 consists of 13 residues. With 1 base removed from V and 10 bases from J, the gap between germline ends came to 10 bases. In nucleotides, the CDR3 is TGTGCCAGCAGCTTAGAGGGACGTCTGGAGCTGTTTTTT. Translating it yields CASSLEGRLELFF.

With respect to this clonotype: This sequence may be a read error, since a much larger clone differs from it by one base. The rearrangement links TRBV4-3 to TRBJ2-7; D gene ambiguous. This CDR3 contains 17 residues. Germline lookup yields CDR1 LGHNA and CDR2 YSLEER. The chain's CDR3 is CASSQGYRTSSSYEQCF. The CDR3 DNA is TGCGCCAGCAGCCAAGGGTACCGAACTTCGAGCTCCTACGAGCAGTGCTTC.

Of note for this clonotype: Since no conserved phenylalanine or tryptophan closes the CDR3, a read error is the likely cause. The gene calls are TRBV28 and TRBJ2-7; unclear D gene. There are 15 residues in the CDR3. Germline lookup yields CDR1 MDHEN and CDR2 SYDVKM. Trimming left V 3 bases short and J 7 bases short, with 19 bases between. This CDR3 reads CASSFSANPAREQYL. The CDR3 bases are TGTGCCAGCAGTTTTTCGGCAAACCCAGCTAGGGAGCAGTACCTC.

The sample holds a few counts of this clonotype. The V call is TRBV5-4, the J call TRBJ2-7; TRBD1 matches at 9 bases. V lost 4 bases and J lost 8; bases outside the gene matches: 10. Germline CDR1 and CDR2: SGHNT and YYREEE (reference sequence). The CDR3 has 14 amino acids. The CDR3 DNA reads as TGTGCCAGCAGCCCCCGGGACAGGGAGTTTAAGCAGTACTTC. Amino acid sequence: CASSPRDREFKQYF.

A few counts support this clonotype. CDR3 nucleotide sequence: TGCGCCAGCAGCCAGGGACTAGCGGGACTAGGCGGTGAGCAGTTCTTC. This sequence encodes CASSQGLAGLGGEQFF. The V gene is TRBV4-1, the J gene TRBJ2-1; TRBD2 aligns across 13 bases. The germline V gene encodes CDR1 MGHRA and CDR2 YSYEKL. Trimming cost V 3 bases and J 9 bases; bases outside gene matches: 8. This CDR3 is 16 amino acids long.

This clonotype was found many times. The gene calls are TRBV12-3 or TRBV12-4 and TRBJ2-7, with 10 positions matching TRBD1. J lost 7 bases, V lost 5 bases, and 11 bases had no gene match. The CDR3 is 15 residues long. The CDR3 spells CASSLSGTGAREQYF. The CDR3 nucleotides read TGTGCCAGCAGTCTCTCCGGGACAGGGGCACGGGAGCAGTACTTC.

With respect to this clonotype: The CDR3 does not close with the conserved phenylalanine or tryptophan, likely indicating a read error. The CDR3 here is CASSLGTPPYEQYL. The DNA for the CDR3 is TGTGCCAGCAGCCTCGGGACACCACCTTACGAGCAGTACTTA. The chain carries TRBV11-2 and TRBJ2-7; a possible D gene is TRBD1 (6 bases). Germline assignment: CDR1 SGHAT and CDR2 FQNNGV. The V end lost 5 bases, the J end lost 4 bases, and 15 bases lay between the germline ends. The length of the CDR3 is 14 residues.

This clonotype was detected only a few times. A junction boundary mismatches the germline segment, possibly from a read error. The chain links TRBV11-1 to TRBJ2-3, with TRBD2 as a possible D gene (5 bases). The length of the CDR3 is 15 residues. Germline V lookup: CDR1 SGHAT, CDR2 FQDESV (reference sequence). The CDR3 sequence: CACSLPRESTDTQYF. The CDR3 DNA sequence: TGTGCCTGCAGTTTGCCGAGGGAGAGCACAGATACGCAGTATTTT.

The chain joins TRBV7-2 to TRBJ2-1; TRBD2 matches at 13 bases. The CDR3 is made up of 16 amino acids. V lost 5 bases, J lost 4 bases, and 5 bases stayed unmatched. Looked up from germline, CDR1 is SGHTA and CDR2 is FQGNSA. CDR3 sequence (DNA): TGTGCCAGCAGCCAGAGGACTAGCGGGAGTTACAATGAGCAGTTCTTC. Amino acid sequence: CASSQRTSGSYNEQFF.

Note on this clonotype: This may be a read error: a much more frequent sequence differs by one nucleotide. The chain links TRBV11-2 to TRBJ2-2, with D possibly being TRBD2 (7 bases). The CDR3 contains 19 residues. Germline CDR1 SGHAT, CDR2 FQNNGV. V was cut by 7 bases and J by 1 base, with 25 bases left in between. The CDR3 nucleotides read TGTGCCAGCAACTCCCCCCGGGGGGCCGGGGGATTGAACACCGGGGAGCTGTTTTTT. It codes for CASNSPRGAGGLNTGELFF. Looking up the rest from reference TRBV11-2 and TRBJ2-2 gives the full variable domain: EAGVAQSPRYKIIEKRQSVAFWCNPISGHATLYWYQQILGQGPKLLIQFQNNGVVDDSQLPKDRFSAERLKGVDSTLKIQPAKLEDSAVYLCASNSPRGAGGLNTGELFFGEGSRLTVL.